This T cell receptor (beta chain) was obtained from a study of cytomegalovirus exposure and HLA in healthy donors. Study-level findings and limits: Beyond CMV serostatus, there was no information to go on about immune exposure.

Remarks on this clone: Its antigen is undetermined.

The CDR3 covers 14 residues. Germline V CDR1 and CDR2: SGHTA, FQGTGA. V trimming: 4 bases; J trimming: 8 bases; junction bases outside the gene matches: 7. Healthy bone marrow donors made up the cohort. With 60 Vbeta and 13 Jbeta primers, the PCR was carried out. Assay used: immunoSEQ multiplex PCR; TCRdb lists only in-frame clones, some missing. This table has 100,000 to 120,000 clones, roughly three quarters appearing once. The clonotype originates from a male donor in good health and CMV-seronegative. V is TRBV7-3 and J is TRBJ1-2, with 10 bases identical to TRBD1. The sequencing input was PBMCs. The CDR3 DNA follows: TGTGCCAGCAGCTCCACCGGGACAGGGGACGGCTACACCTTC. Encoded protein: CASSSTGTGDGYTF.